The T cell receptor beta chain under discussion was sequenced for a study of post-analysis software for immune sequencing data. Whole-study context: The disease courses covered relapsing-remitting, secondary progressive and progressive-relapsing multiple sclerosis. Study-wide results and caveats: Patients had higher frequencies than controls of roughly five TRBV segments, including TRBV5-6, TRBV5-1 and TRBV20-1.

Trimming shortened V by 3 bases and J by 2 bases, and 5 bases separated the two germline ends. Germline V gene data show CDR1 as LGHDT and CDR2 as YNNKEL (reference sequence). The CDR3 sequence is 12 residues long. Unique molecular identifiers were carried by the TCR beta cDNA libraries. TCRdb recomputed calls from the PCR reads with MiXCR, one row per CDR3 protein. The profile shows about 200,000 distinct CDR3 sequences, 29% of them singletons. This clonotype was counted only a few times. What it recognizes is unknown. The TCR was taken from a girl aged 2-17 years with multiple sclerosis. The chain is built from TRBV3-1 and TRBJ2-7, with D unresolved. What was sequenced was blood. Here the CDR3 DNA reads TGTGCCAGCAGCCAGGTCGCCTACGAGCAGTACTTC. Translating it yields CASSQVAYEQYF.